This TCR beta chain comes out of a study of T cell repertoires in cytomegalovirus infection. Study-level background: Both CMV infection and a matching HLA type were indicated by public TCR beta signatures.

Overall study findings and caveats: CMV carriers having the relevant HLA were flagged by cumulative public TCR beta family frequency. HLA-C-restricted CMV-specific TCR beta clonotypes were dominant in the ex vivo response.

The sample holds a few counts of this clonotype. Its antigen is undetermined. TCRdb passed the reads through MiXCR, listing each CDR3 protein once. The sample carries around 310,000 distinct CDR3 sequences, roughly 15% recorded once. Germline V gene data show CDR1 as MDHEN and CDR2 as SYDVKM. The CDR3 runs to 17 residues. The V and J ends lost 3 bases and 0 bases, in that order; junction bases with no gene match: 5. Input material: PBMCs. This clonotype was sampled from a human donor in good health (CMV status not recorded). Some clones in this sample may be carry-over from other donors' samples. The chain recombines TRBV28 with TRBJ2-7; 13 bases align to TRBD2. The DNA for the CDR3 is TGTGCCAGCAGTTTGACTAGCGGGGGGCAGTACTCCTACGAGCAGTACTTC. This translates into CASSLTSGGQYSYEQYF.